These 27 T cell receptor beta chains came from one sample sequenced in a study of beta chain features in type 1 diabetes. Reverse transcribing all isolated RNA meant expressed TCRB transcripts were sequenced. Sequenced by immunoSEQ multiplex PCR; TCRdb stores in-frame clones only, minus some. The sample shows under 950,000 clones, 17% of them seen only once. Sequenced: naive CD4+ T cells from blood. The receptors were sampled from a woman younger than 30 in good health.

This clone has more than one count but fewer than ten. CDR3 residues: CASSPYGTQGGNEQFF. The CDR3 DNA follows: TGCGCCAGCAGCCCCTATGGGACGCAGGGGGGCAATGAGCAGTTCTTC. The genes are TRBV4-3 and TRBJ2-1; maybe TRBD1 (7 bases). CDR1 and CDR2 (germline): LGHNA, YSLEER. The ends were cut back, 4 bases at V and 6 bases at J, with 19 bases in the middle. The length of the CDR3 is 16 residues.

This clone was observed a few times. The rearrangement links TRBV5-1 to TRBJ2-7; 14 bases align to TRBD2. V lost 5 bases, J lost 7 bases, and 8 bases stayed unmatched. The CDR3 consists of 15 residues. CDR1 and CDR2 from the germline V gene are SGHRS and YFSETQ. The DNA of the CDR3 is TGCGCCAGCAGGCGGGGACTAGCGGGAGTGGGGGAGCAGTACTTC. Amino acid sequence: CASRRGLAGVGEQYF. The full variable domain, with the rest looked up from reference TRBV5-1 and TRBJ2-7, is KAGVTQTPRYLIKTRGQQVTLSCSPISGHRSVSWYQQTPGQGLQFLFEYFSETQRNKGNFPGRFSGRQFSNSRSEMNVSTLELGDSALYLCASRRGLAGVGEQYFGPGTRLTVT.

For the CDR3, the DNA is TGTGCCAGCAGCTTAACCCTCACCGGGGAGCTGTTTTTT. Its protein product is CASSLTLTGELFF. The V gene is TRBV7-2, the J gene TRBJ2-2; unclear D gene. The CDR3 has 13 residues. Germline V CDR1 and CDR2: SGHTA, FQGNSA. Trimming shortened V by 2 bases and J by 4 bases, and 5 bases separated the two germline ends.

The V and J genes are TRBV5-6 and TRBJ2-3, with D possibly matching TRBD2 (7 bases). Trimming shortened V by 1 base and J by 9 bases, and 9 bases separated the two germline ends. The CDR3 has 12 residues. Germline-derived CDR1 and CDR2 are SGHDT and YYEEEE. CDR3 in amino acids: CASSLRGGTQYF. The DNA of the CDR3 is TGTGCCAGCAGCTTGAGGGGGGGCACGCAGTATTTT.

CDR3 nucleotide sequence: TGCGCCAGCAGCTTGTGGGGTGGCGGGAGCTCCTACAATGAGCAGTTCTTC. This translates into CASSLWGGGSSYNEQFF. The chain joins TRBV5-1 to TRBJ2-1; 7 bases map to TRBD2. Germline V gene lookup returns CDR1 SGHRS and CDR2 YFSETQ. J gave up 0 bases and V 1 base, and 7 bases lay outside the gene matches. CDR3 length equals 17 residues.

This clone was counted a few times. The chain couples TRBV10-2 to TRBJ2-1; 13 bases map to TRBD2. The germline gives CDR1 WSHSY, CDR2 SAAADI. The CDR3 has 15 residues. V gave up 10 bases and J gave up 4 bases; unmatched junction bases: 7. The chain's CDR3 is CATELAGGPYNEQFF. The CDR3 coding sequence is TGCGCCACCGAACTAGCGGGAGGGCCATACAATGAGCAGTTCTTC.

V usage is TRBV5-6 and J usage is TRBJ2-3, with D perhaps TRBD2 (6 bases). V dropped 1 base and J dropped 1 base, with 13 bases sitting between them. The CDR3 extends over 16 amino acids. Germline V CDR1 and CDR2: SGHDT, YYEEEE. CDR3 DNA: TGTGCCAGCAGCTTGCGTAGCGGCCTCGGCACAGATACGCAGTATTTT. This sequence encodes CASSLRSGLGTDTQYF.

This chain joins TRBV7-8 and TRBJ2-2; 7 nucleotides align to TRBD2. The V segment lost 3 bases and the J segment 6 bases; nucleotides outside the gene matches: 7. CDR1 is SGHVS, CDR2 FQNEAQ, per germline. The CDR3 sequence is 15 residues long. In DNA, the CDR3 is TGTGCCAGCAGCTTTTACCAGCGGGAACCCGGGGAGCTGTTTTTT. Translating gives CASSFYQREPGELFF.

There are a few counts of this clone. The V gene is TRBV7-6, the J gene TRBJ2-1, with 11 positions matching TRBD2. The CDR3 spans 16 residues. Germline CDR1 reads SGHVS; CDR2 reads FNYEAQ. V lost 5 bases to trimming and J lost 2 bases; unmatched junction nucleotides: 5. The CDR3 DNA is TGTGCCAGCAGCCCTAGCGGGAGGCGCACCTACAATGAGCAGTTCTTC. Translating it yields CASSPSGRRTYNEQFF.

This clone has just a few counts. Other DNA sequences in the same sample also yield this CDR3. The chain is built from TRBV7-3 and TRBJ1-1; D might be TRBD1 (6 bases). V lost 5 bases and J lost 0, with 10 bases in between. This CDR3 contains 14 residues. Germline CDR1 SGHTA, CDR2 FQGTGA. The CDR3 sequence is CASSPQGLNTEAFF. The CDR3 region has the DNA TGTGCCAGCAGCCCACAGGGCTTGAACACTGAAGCTTTCTTT.

The chain combines TRBV4-2 with TRBJ2-7, with D perhaps TRBD1 or TRBD2 (5 bases each). The CDR3 has 16 residues. The V gene lost 3 bases and the J gene lost 0 bases, with 15 bases spanning the gap. Germline CDR1 LGHNA, CDR2 YNFKEQ. The DNA for the CDR3 is TGTGCCAGCAGCCACCCCTCCGGGACGACCTCCTACGAGCAGTACTTC. It codes for CASSHPSGTTSYEQYF.

Only a few counts were recorded for this clone. This chain joins TRBV6-6 and TRBJ2-7, with 9 nucleotides matching TRBD2. The germline CDR1 and CDR2 sequences are MNHNY and SVGAGI (reference sequence). The CDR3 has 15 amino acids. Trimming took 6 bases from V and 5 from J; bases not matched to a gene: 11. The CDR3 loop reads CASRPISGSSNEQYF. The CDR3 bases are TGTGCCAGCAGACCCATTAGCGGGAGTTCCAACGAGCAGTACTTC.

This clone was seen more than once but under ten times. The chain employs TRBV28 and TRBJ2-7, with TRBD2 identical over 7 bases. Germline V lookup: CDR1 MDHEN, CDR2 SYDVKM. Losses at the gene ends were 2 bases for V and 6 bases for J; bases not matched to a gene: 10. The CDR3 covers 15 residues. DNA for the CDR3: TGTGCCAGCAGTTTAGCGGGAGTCCTAGTGGCCGAGCAGTACTTC. It codes for CASSLAGVLVAEQYF.

Remarks on this clone: The sample carries other DNA sequences with the same CDR3. The chain joins TRBV9 to TRBJ2-3, with no clear D. This CDR3 has 14 residues. Trimming left V 0 bases short and J 0 bases short, with 5 bases between. CDR1 is SGDLS, CDR2 YYNGEE, per germline. CDR3 sequence: CASSVVGSTDTQYF. The CDR3 DNA follows: TGTGCCAGCAGCGTAGTAGGGAGCACAGATACGCAGTATTTT. The full variable domain, in which reference TRBV9 and TRBJ2-3 provide the parts outside the CDR3, is DSGVTQTPKHLITATGQRVTLRCSPRSGDLSVYWYQQSLDQGLQFLIQYYNGEERAKGNILERFSAQQFPDLHSELNLSSLELGDSALYFCASSVVGSTDTQYFGPGTRLTVL.

The chain carries TRBV2 and TRBJ2-1, with 7 bases that match TRBD1. The CDR3 length is 14 residues. The V segment lost 1 base and the J segment 6 bases; nucleotides outside the gene matches: 3. CDR1 is SNHLY, CDR2 FYNNEI, per germline. The CDR3, as DNA: TGTGCCAGCAGTGAAGAACAGGGGTCCAATGAGCAGTTCTTC. Amino acids: CASSEEQGSNEQFF.

A few counts support this clone. The same CDR3 arises from other DNA sequences in this sample as well. V is TRBV20-1 and J is TRBJ2-7, with D possibly matching TRBD1 (5 bases). The CDR3 spans 11 residues. With 3 bases removed from V and 3 bases from J, the gap between germline ends came to 6 bases. From germline, CDR1 is DFQATT and CDR2 SNEGSKA (reference sequence). The CDR3: CSASRVYEQYF. In DNA, the CDR3 is TGCAGTGCTAGCAGGGTCTACGAGCAGTACTTC.

This clone showed up just a few times. This chain connects TRBV5-4 to TRBJ2-7; the D gene could be TRBD1 or TRBD2 (6 bases each). Germline values: CDR1 SGHNT, CDR2 YYREEE (reference sequence). The CDR3 extends over 14 amino acids. V lost 3 bases and J 4 bases, leaving 14 bases between the germline ends. CDR3 coding DNA: TGTGCCAGCAGCTCGGAAGGGGGAGGATACGAGCAGTACTTC. Protein: CASSSEGGGYEQYF.

This clone was detected only a few times. V is TRBV4-2 and J is TRBJ2-2; D unresolved. The germline gives CDR1 LGHNA, CDR2 YNFKEQ. CDR3 length equals 18 residues. The V end lost 4 bases, the J end lost 0 bases, and 18 bases lay between the germline ends. The CDR3 DNA reads TGTGCCAGCAGCCCACATACGGAGAGGACCGCGAACACCGGGGAGCTGTTTTTT. It specifies CASSPHTERTANTGELFF.

This clone was detected a few times. The same CDR3 arises from other DNA sequences in this sample as well. The chain is built from TRBV28 and TRBJ1-1, with D maybe TRBD1 (6 bases). The CDR3 is 13 amino acids. The germline CDR1 and CDR2 sequences are MDHEN and SYDVKM. With 6 bases removed from V and 4 bases from J, the gap between germline ends came to 12 bases. The CDR3 loop is CASSSGQRTEAFF. CDR3 sequence (DNA): TGTGCCAGCAGCTCGGGACAACGCACTGAAGCTTTCTTT. The variable domain in full, with the rest retrieved from reference TRBV28 and TRBJ1-1, is DVKVTQSSRYLVKRTGEKVFLECVQDMDHENMFWYRQDPGLGLRLIYFSYDVKMKEKGDIPEGYSVSREKKERFSLILESASTNQTSMYLCASSSGQRTEAFFGQGTRLTVV.

The rearrangement uses TRBV7-3 and TRBJ2-2, with TRBD2 as a possible D gene (5 bases). Looked up from germline, CDR1 is SGHTA and CDR2 is FQGTGA. The ends were cut back, 5 bases at V and 2 bases at J, with 12 bases in the middle. The CDR3 has 15 amino acids. The CDR3 spells CASSRGTENTGELFF. The DNA of the CDR3 is TGTGCCAGCAGCCGGGGAACAGAAAACACCGGGGAGCTGTTTTTT.

CDR3 nucleotides: TGTGCCAGCAGCTTAGGGCAGCAAAGCCGCTACGAGCAGTACTTC. Protein: CASSLGQQSRYEQYF. The chain carries TRBV7-6 and TRBJ2-7, with unresolved D. Germline V gives CDR1 SGHVS, CDR2 FNYEAQ. Trimming left V 1 base short and J 3 bases short, with 13 bases between. The CDR3 covers 15 residues. Full variable domain (missing parts from reference TRBV7-6 and TRBJ2-7): GAGVSQSPRYKVTKRGQDVALRCDPISGHVSLYWYRQALGQGPEFLTYFNYEAQQDKSGLPNDRFSAERPEGSISTLTIQRTEQRDSAMYRCASSLGQQSRYEQYFGPGTRLTVT.

The rearrangement links TRBV9 to TRBJ2-5, with D maybe TRBD2 (5 bases). The CDR3 is made up of 16 amino acids. Germline V CDR1 and CDR2: SGDLS, YYNGEE. Between the trimmed V and J ends, which lost 3 bases and 1 base, there was a span of 16 bases. DNA for the CDR3: TGTGCCAGCAGCGCGATGAGCGGAATGCCCCAAGAGACCCAGTACTTC. Its translation is CASSAMSGMPQETQYF.

The CDR3 sequence: CSVLRYRGSNTGELFF. The CDR3 DNA follows: TGCAGCGTTCTAAGATACAGGGGCTCGAACACCGGGGAGCTGTTTTTT. This chain links TRBV29-1 with TRBJ2-2; 7 nucleotides match TRBD1. J lost 0 bases, V lost 5 bases, and 9 bases had no gene match. CDR1 is SQVTM, CDR2 ANQGSEA, per germline. The CDR3 length is 16 residues.

V and J are TRBV27 and TRBJ2-7, with a weak D call TRBD2 (7 bases). Trimming cost V 6 bases and J 0 bases, with 21 bases left between them. Germline lookup yields CDR1 MNHEY and CDR2 SMNVEV (reference sequence). The CDR3 spans 17 residues. The DNA for the CDR3 is TGTGCCAGCAGAAGGGGGGGTGGGGGAGCTGCCTCCTACGAGCAGTACTTC. Amino acids: CASRRGGGGAASYEQYF.

This clone was detected a few times. This chain links TRBV4-1 with TRBJ1-5; no reliable D call. Germline CDR1 MGHRA, CDR2 YSYEKL. The germline V and J ends were trimmed by 0 bases and 7 bases, with 13 bases remaining between them. This CDR3 is built from 15 residues. The CDR3 bases are TGCGCCAGCAGCCAAGATCTTAGCGGGCTCCAGCCCCAGCATTTT. Translation gives CASSQDLSGLQPQHF.

The chain carries TRBV7-2 and TRBJ2-7, with TRBD2 identical over 7 bases. Trimming cost V 6 bases and J 0 bases; bases outside gene matches: 8. CDR3 size: 15 residues. Germline V gives CDR1 SGHTA, CDR2 FQGNSA. The CDR3 here is CASRRAGTSSYEQYF. The CDR3 DNA follows: TGTGCCAGCAGACGAGCGGGAACAAGCTCCTACGAGCAGTACTTC.

This chain uses TRBV10-3 with TRBJ2-5, with a tentative D call TRBD2 (6 bases). Germline CDR1 reads ENHRY; CDR2 reads SYGVKD. The CDR3 length is 16 residues. The germline V and J ends were trimmed by 0 bases and 2 bases, with 13 bases remaining between them. The CDR3 DNA reads TGTGCCATCAGTGAGTCCATAGCGGCGAATCAAGAGACCCAGTACTTC. Its translation: CAISESIAANQETQYF.